Listed below are T cell receptor beta chains from one sample, sequenced in a study of T cells in Graves' hyperthyroidism and ophthalmopathy. TCRdb independently ran MiXCR on the multiplex PCR reads; one entry per CDR3 protein. There are about 350,000 distinct CDR3 sequences in the sample; about a sixth occur only once, and 15% to 17% lies in the top ten. The sequenced material came from blood. The receptors derive from a woman in her thirties or forties with Graves' ophthalmopathy. CDR3s include the opening cysteine and the closing phenylalanine or tryptophan. A D gene is named only where the DNA matches it firmly. A clone size is listed for some rows: how often the clone was seen (once, few, many), or a class if it is expanded.

>.|TRBJ1-1|TRBV6-2/TRBV6-3|TRBD1|18
CASSYDRGRGRGNTEAFF
TGTGCCAGCAGTTACGACAGGGGGCGAGGTCGGGGAAACACTGAAGCTTTCTTT
>many|TRBJ2-3|TRBV28|.|16
CASSSDGHLPPDTQYF
TGTGCCAGCAGTTCTGACGGACACCTCCCGCCAGATACGCAGTATTTT
>many|TRBJ1-1|TRBV7-9|TRBD1|14
CACRAGGLYTEAFF
TGTGCCTGCCGGGCAGGGGGCCTGTACACTGAAGCTTTCTTT
>.|TRBJ1-1|TRBV6-2/TRBV6-3|.|17
CASSLSPAGRMNTEAFF
TGTGCCAGCAGCCTATCGCCCGCAGGGCGCATGAACACTGAAGCTTTCTTT
>many|TRBJ2-7|TRBV6-5|.|15
CASSYSSGGPYEQYF
TGTGCCAGCAGTTACTCTTCCGGGGGCCCCTACGAGCAGTACTTC
>.|TRBJ2-3|TRBV6-2/TRBV6-3|.|17
CASSYGPETTSTDTQYF
TGTGCCAGCAGTTACGGACCAGAGACAACTAGCACAGATACGCAGTATTTT
>many|TRBJ1-2|TRBV10-3|.|15
CAISADRTANYGYTF
TGTGCCATCAGCGCGGACAGAACAGCTAACTATGGCTACACCTTC
>many|TRBJ1-6|TRBV20-1|.|14
CSARGGQLNSPLHF
TGCAGTGCTAGAGGGGGGCAGTTGAATTCACCCCTCCACTTT
>many|TRBJ2-7|TRBV20-1|TRBD1|14
CSATLSQGVREQYF
TGCAGTGCCACCCTCAGCCAGGGGGTGAGGGAGCAGTACTTC
>.|TRBJ2-7|TRBV10-3|TRBD2|13
CATSPAGVYEQYF
TGTGCCACCAGCCCAGCGGGAGTCTACGAGCAGTACTTC
>many|TRBJ1-6|TRBV12-3/TRBV12-4|.|16
CASSLRVTAYNSPLHF
TGTGCCAGCAGTTTGAGGGTGACGGCCTATAATTCACCCCTCCACTTT
>.|TRBJ1-2|TRBV30|.|15
CAWSAMRHSFYGYTF
TGTGCCTGGAGTGCGATGAGGCACTCCTTCTATGGCTACACCTTC
>.|TRBJ2-7|TRBV5-6|.|14
CASSPGPGASEQYF
TGTGCCAGCAGCCCGGGTCCTGGGGCTTCCGAGCAGTACTTC
>many|TRBJ2-4|TRBV11-3|.|13
CASSGGPGNIQYF
TGTGCCAGCAGCGGAGGTCCCGGAAACATTCAGTACTTC
>few|TRBJ2-7|TRBV4-2|TRBD2|20
CASSPTPTSGRTTLPYEQYF
TGTGCCAGCAGCCCCACCCCGACTAGCGGGAGAACAACTTTACCCTACGAGCAGTACTTC
>.|TRBJ2-2|TRBV10-3|TRBD1|16
CAISEGTGPFTGELFF
TGTGCCATCAGTGAAGGGACAGGACCTTTCACCGGGGAGCTGTTTTTT
>many|TRBJ2-7|TRBV6-2/TRBV6-3|TRBD2|15
CASSYIAAGGYEQYF
TGTGCCAGCAGTTACATCGCAGCGGGAGGTTACGAGCAGTACTTC
>.|TRBJ2-7|TRBV9|.|13
CASSVVVGGEQYF
TGTGCCAGCAGCGTAGTTGTAGGGGGCGAGCAGTACTTC
>few|TRBJ1-2|TRBV6-2/TRBV6-3|.|13
CASSLSQNYGYTF
TGTGCCAGCAGTTTGTCACAGAACTATGGCTACACCTTC
>.|TRBJ1-6|TRBV30|.|12
CAWTRGDSPLHF
TGTGCCTGGACCAGGGGAGATTCACCCCTCCACTTT
>.|TRBJ2-5|TRBV20-1|.|16
CSAREGGAGTFSTQYF
TGCAGTGCTAGAGAAGGGGGGGCAGGGACTTTTTCGACCCAGTACTTC
>many|TRBJ1-5|TRBV12-3/TRBV12-4|TRBD1|17
CASSLGAGGAGGQPQHF
TGTGCCAGCAGTTTAGGGGCAGGGGGCGCCGGAGGTCAGCCCCAACATTTT
>many|TRBJ2-5|TRBV29-1|TRBD2|12
CSTRLAGETQYF
TGCAGCACTCGACTAGCGGGAGAGACCCAGTACTTC
>many|TRBJ2-7|TRBV7-8|TRBD1|16
CASSSGTVIVSYEQYF
TGTGCCAGCAGCTCGGGGACAGTAATCGTCTCCTACGAGCAGTACTTC
>many|TRBJ2-7|TRBV13|TRBD2|17
CASSLSSLAGARYEQYF
TGTGCCAGCAGCTTATCTTCCCTAGCGGGGGCTAGATACGAGCAGTACTTC
>few|TRBJ2-3|TRBV5-1|.|16
CASSPTRRLSTDTQYF
TGCGCCAGCAGCCCAACCCGGCGGCTCAGCACAGATACGCAGTATTTT
>many|TRBJ1-5|TRBV30|.|16
CAWSVAVSGVNQPQHF
TGTGCCTGGAGTGTCGCTGTATCCGGGGTCAATCAGCCCCAGCATTTT
>many|TRBJ1-2|TRBV12-3/TRBV12-4|.|14
CASSFEANSYGYTF
TGTGCCAGCAGTTTCGAGGCCAATTCCTATGGCTACACCTTC
>many|TRBJ1-2|TRBV5-8|TRBD1|14
CASSLDRGGYGYTF
TGTGCCAGCAGCCTAGACAGGGGAGGCTATGGCTACACCTTC
>many|TRBJ2-7|TRBV5-1|.|13
CASSLDLSYEQYF
TGCGCCAGCAGCTTGGACCTAAGCTACGAGCAGTACTTC
>many|TRBJ2-3|TRBV9|TRBD2|17
CASSVGKLAGPTDTQYF
TGTGCCAGCAGCGTAGGCAAACTAGCGGGTCCCACAGATACGCAGTATTTT
>many|TRBJ1-2|TRBV28|TRBD1|14
CASSLTGLRNGYTF
TGTGCCAGCAGCCTGACAGGGCTTAGAAATGGCTACACCTTC
>.|TRBJ1-5|TRBV25-1|.|15
CASSEDGYYNQPQHF
TGTGCCAGCAGTGAAGATGGGTACTACAATCAGCCCCAGCATTTT
>.|TRBJ2-7|TRBV18|.|16
CASSPRTAGSSYEQYF
TGTGCCAGCTCACCAAGGACAGCGGGAAGCTCCTACGAGCAGTACTTC
>many|TRBJ1-5|TRBV19|TRBD1|15
CASSGRDRGLQPQHF
TGTGCCAGTAGTGGACGCGACAGGGGGCTTCAGCCCCAGCATTTT
>many|TRBJ2-2|TRBV11-1|TRBD2|17
CASSHPPASGYTGELFF
TGTGCCAGCAGCCACCCTCCTGCTAGCGGTTACACCGGGGAGCTGTTTTTT
>many|TRBJ1-1|TRBV5-1|.|15
CASSLLDLGNTEAFF
TGCGCCAGCAGCTTGCTCGACCTTGGTAACACTGAAGCTTTCTTT
>.|TRBJ1-2|TRBV6-1|.|16
CASSEFWTPFGNGYTF
.
>many|TRBJ2-4|TRBV12-3/TRBV12-4|.|13
CASGARAKNIQYF
TGTGCCAGCGGGGCCAGGGCCAAAAACATTCAGTACTTC